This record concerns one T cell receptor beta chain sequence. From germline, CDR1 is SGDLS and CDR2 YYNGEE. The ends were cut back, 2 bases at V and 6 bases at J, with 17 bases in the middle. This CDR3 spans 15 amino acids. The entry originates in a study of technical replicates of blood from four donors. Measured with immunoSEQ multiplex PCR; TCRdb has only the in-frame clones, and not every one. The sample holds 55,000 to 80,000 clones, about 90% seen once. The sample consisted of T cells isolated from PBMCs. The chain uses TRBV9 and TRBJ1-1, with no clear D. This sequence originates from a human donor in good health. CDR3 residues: CASSVRSLAGAEAFF. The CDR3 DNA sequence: TGTGCCAGCAGCGTTCGATCCCTGGCCGGGGCTGAAGCTTTCTTT.